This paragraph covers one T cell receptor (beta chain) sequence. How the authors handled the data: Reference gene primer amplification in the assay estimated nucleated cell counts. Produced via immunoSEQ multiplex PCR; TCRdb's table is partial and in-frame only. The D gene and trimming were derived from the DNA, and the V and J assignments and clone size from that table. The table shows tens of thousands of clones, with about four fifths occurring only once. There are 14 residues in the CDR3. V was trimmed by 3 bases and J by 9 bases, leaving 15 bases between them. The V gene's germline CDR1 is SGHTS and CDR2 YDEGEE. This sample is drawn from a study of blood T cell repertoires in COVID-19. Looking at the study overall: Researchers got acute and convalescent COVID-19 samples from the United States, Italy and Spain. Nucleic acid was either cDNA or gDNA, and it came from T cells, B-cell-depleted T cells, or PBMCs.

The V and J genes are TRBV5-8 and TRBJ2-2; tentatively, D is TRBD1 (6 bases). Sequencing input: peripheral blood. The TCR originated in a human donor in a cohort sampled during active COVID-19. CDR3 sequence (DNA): TGTGCCAGCAGCTGGGGGCCAGATACCCGGGAGCTGTTTTTT. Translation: CASSWGPDTRELFF. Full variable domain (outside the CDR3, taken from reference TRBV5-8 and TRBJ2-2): EAGVTQSPTHLIKTRGQQATLRCSPISGHTSVYWYQQALGLGLQFLLWYDEGEERNRGNFPPRFSGRQFPNYSSELNVNALELEDSALYLCASSWGPDTRELFFGEGSRLTVL.